Below, 5 T cell receptor beta chains from the same sample are listed, as sequenced in a study of blood T cell repertoires in COVID-19. Data came from immunoSEQ multiplex PCR; TCRdb stores just in-frame clones and leaves some out. The sample records approximately 140,000 clones, 84% being singletons. The material sequenced was peripheral blood. The receptors stem from a man in his sixties or seventies with acute or convalescent COVID-19.

V and J are TRBV6-5 and TRBJ2-7; 8 bases align to TRBD2. The CDR3 loop spans 15 amino acids. Germline CDR1 reads MNHEY; CDR2 reads SVGAGI. Trimming at V came to 6 bases and at J to 6 bases, leaving 13 bases not matched to a gene. CDR3 coding DNA: TGTGCCAGCAGCCCACTGGCGGGGGGAGGTCGCGAGCAGTACTTC. The encoded protein is CASSPLAGGGREQYF.

This chain uses TRBV9 with TRBJ2-5; 10 bases fit TRBD2. Germline CDR1 is SGDLS and CDR2 is YYNGEE. There are 14 residues in the CDR3. V shed 4 bases and J 13 bases; nucleotides not matched to a gene: 13. This CDR3 reads CASSPGTSDPSRYF. The CDR3 region has the DNA TGTGCCAGCAGCCCAGGGACTAGCGACCCGTCGCGGTACTTC.

This chain's CDR3 is CASSSPRGSGYNEQFF. CDR3 DNA sequence: TGTGCCAGCAGCTCCCCCCGCGGGAGCGGGTACAATGAGCAGTTCTTC. V gene TRBV11-2 combines with J gene TRBJ2-1; 7 bases agree with TRBD2. Germline V gene data show CDR1 as SGHAT and CDR2 as FQNNGV. The junction had 10 bases not matched to a gene; V was cut back by 4 bases and J by 4 bases. The length of the CDR3 is 16 residues.

The rearrangement links TRBV5-1 to TRBJ2-2; 7 bases map to TRBD2. The V gene's germline CDR1 is SGHRS and CDR2 YFSETQ. The CDR3 consists of 14 residues. The V segment lost 5 bases and the J segment 3 bases; nucleotides outside the gene matches: 4. CDR3 nucleotide sequence: TGCGCCAGCAGGAGGGCGGGAGACACCGGGGAGCTGTTTTTT. It yields the protein CASRRAGDTGELFF. The whole variable domain, remainder taken from reference TRBV5-1 and TRBJ2-2, is KAGVTQTPRYLIKTRGQQVTLSCSPISGHRSVSWYQQTPGQGLQFLFEYFSETQRNKGNFPGRFSGRQFSNSRSEMNVSTLELGDSALYLCASRRAGDTGELFFGEGSRLTVL.

V gene TRBV14 combines with J gene TRBJ2-7, with D uncertain. Trimming stripped 0 bases from V and 0 bases from J, with 6 bases between. The CDR3 contains 14 residues. Germline V lookup: CDR1 SGHDN, CDR2 FVKESK. Written as DNA, the CDR3 is TGTGCCAGCAGCCAAGATACGGTCTCCTACGAGCAGTACTTC. It is translated as CASSQDTVSYEQYF.